Shown below are 31 T cell receptor beta chains from a single sample sequenced in a study of T cell repertoires in cytomegalovirus infection. Their antigens remain unidentified. TCRdb ran MiXCR on the reads and lists one entry per CDR3 protein. The sample gives 750,000 to 950,000 distinct CDR3 sequences, roughly 28% of which show up once; under 15% is in the top ten. The sequencing here drew on cultured CD8+ T cells from PBMCs, taken from culture after CMV antigen stimulation. The receptor source for this set is a human donor in good health (CMV status not recorded). Some clones in this sample may be carry-over from other donors' samples.

This clonotype came up a few times. The rearrangement uses TRBV6-5 and TRBJ1-4, with 7 bases lining up with TRBD1. The CDR3 consists of 13 residues. Germline assignment: CDR1 MNHEY and CDR2 SVGAGI. V gave up 4 bases and J gave up 5 bases; unmatched junction bases: 1. CDR3 in DNA: TGTGCCAGCAGTTCGACAGGGAATGAAAAACTGTTTTTT. Its translation: CASSSTGNEKLFF.

This clonotype was counted ten times or more. The chain links TRBV7-8 to TRBJ2-3; the match to TRBD2 covers 11 bases. CDR1 and CDR2 from the germline V gene are SGHVS and FQNEAQ. The CDR3 is 19 residues long. J lost 0 bases, V lost 4 bases, and 12 bases had no gene match. CDR3 sequence (DNA): TGTGCCAGCAGCTCATCGGGACTAGCGGTGATCACTAGCACAGATACGCAGTATTTT. It yields the protein CASSSSGLAVITSTDTQYF. The full variable domain, rest sourced from reference TRBV7-8 and TRBJ2-3, is GAGVSQSPRYKVAKRGQDVALRCDPISGHVSLFWYQQALGQGPEFLTYFQNEAQLDKSGLPSDRFFAERPEGSVSTLKIQRTQQEDSAVYLCASSSSGLAVITSTDTQYFGPGTRLTVL.

The rearrangement joins TRBV7-8 to TRBJ1-2; D not resolved. Germline lookup yields CDR1 SGHVS and CDR2 FQNEAQ. This CDR3 has 15 residues. Trimming took off 3 bases at V and 0 bases at J, with 11 bases between the two ends. The CDR3 DNA reads as TGTGCCAGCAGCTTCCTCCTGGTTTCTAACTATGGCTACACCTTC. This sequence encodes CASSFLLVSNYGYTF.

The rearrangement joins TRBV19 to TRBJ2-2; D possibly corresponds to TRBD2 (6 bases). Germline values: CDR1 LNHDA, CDR2 SQIVND (reference sequence). The ends were cut back, 4 bases at V and 7 bases at J, with 13 bases in the middle. The CDR3 runs to 14 residues. CDR3 residues: CASSTGLYIGELFF. CDR3 bases: TGTGCCAGTAGTACGGGACTTTACATCGGGGAGCTGTTTTTT.

This clonotype appeared a few times. The genes are TRBV27 and TRBJ2-2, with a tentative D call TRBD2 (6 bases). Trimming left V 5 bases short and J 0 bases short, with 13 bases between. CDR1 is MNHEY, CDR2 SMNVEV, per germline (reference sequence). The CDR3 totals 16 residues. DNA for the CDR3: TGTGCCAGCAGTCCAGAGCGGGTCTCGAACACCGGGGAGCTGTTTTTT. Its translation: CASSPERVSNTGELFF.

This clonotype was seen only a few times. This rearrangement joins TRBV4-1 to TRBJ2-5; 10 positions agree with TRBD1. There are 17 residues in the CDR3. Looked up from germline, CDR1 is MGHRA and CDR2 is YSYEKL. Losses at the gene ends were 2 bases for V and 2 bases for J; bases not matched to a gene: 8. CDR3 in amino acids: CASSQRQGAVSQETQYF. The DNA for the CDR3 is TGCGCCAGCAGCCAACGACAGGGGGCCGTCTCACAAGAGACCCAGTACTTC.

The V call is TRBV6-1, the J call TRBJ2-5, with D possibly called TRBD1 or TRBD2 (6 bases each). Germline loops: CDR1 MNHNS, CDR2 SASEGT. The germline V and J ends were trimmed by 2 bases and 2 bases, with 12 bases remaining between them. The CDR3 is 15 residues long. The CDR3 loop is CASSESSGAQETQYF. The CDR3 region has the DNA TGTGCCAGCAGTGAAAGTTCGGGGGCTCAAGAGACCCAGTACTTC.

CDR3 sequence (DNA): TGTGCCAGCAGCTCGGACAGGAGATCCTACGAGCAGTACGTC. This encodes CASSSDRRSYEQYV. The rearrangement joins TRBV13 to TRBJ2-7, with 7 bases aligning to TRBD1. V dropped 4 bases and J dropped 1; count of bases not matched to a gene: 4. The CDR3 totals 14 residues. Germline V CDR1 and CDR2: PRHDT, FYEKMQ (reference sequence).

V gene TRBV27 combines with J gene TRBJ2-3, with a possible D match to TRBD1 (5 bases). Germline V gene lookup returns CDR1 MNHEY and CDR2 SMNVEV (reference sequence). This CDR3 has 18 residues. With 2 bases removed from V and 2 bases from J, the gap between germline ends came to 20 bases. In nucleotides, the CDR3 is TGTGCCAGCAGTTTAAAGTACAGGCTAACCTCTTTCACAGATACGCAGTATTTT. Translating it yields CASSLKYRLTSFTDTQYF.

At least ten counts were recorded for this clonotype. The J gene is TRBJ2-3, the V gene TRBV24-1; 11 bases align to TRBD1. The trim removed 3 bases at V and 3 bases at J, leaving 7 bases unmatched. The CDR3 consists of 17 residues. The germline V gene has CDR1 KGHDR and CDR2 SFDVKD. CDR3 DNA sequence: TGTGCCACCAGTGATCCGGACAGGGGGCTAGGGACAGATACGCAGTATTTT. Translation gives CATSDPDRGLGTDTQYF.

The genes are TRBV7-9 and TRBJ1-1, with D possibly being TRBD1 (5 bases). CDR3 length equals 16 residues. The V and J ends lost 5 bases and 4 bases respectively, with 20 bases between them. Germline V lookup: CDR1 SEHNR, CDR2 FQNEAQ (reference sequence). CDR3 in DNA: TGTGCCAGCAGCGGGGCTAAGATAGGGACTCCCACTGAAGCTTTCTTT. Its translation: CASSGAKIGTPTEAFF.

As concerns this clonotype: A clone one base away is much larger, so this may be a read error. The CDR3 loop reads CASSTKLGYEQYV. DNA for the CDR3: TGTGCCAGCAGCACAAAACTGGGCTACGAGCAGTACGTC. The chain combines TRBV6-2 or TRBV6-3 with TRBJ2-7; D ambiguous. In germline, CDR1 is MNHEY, CDR2 SVGEGT. CDR3 length equals 13 residues. V was clipped by 6 bases and J by 3 bases, with 12 bases between them.

A few counts support this clonotype. V usage is TRBV7-6 and J usage is TRBJ2-5; D is ambiguous. From germline, CDR1 is SGHVS and CDR2 FNYEAQ. Deletions cut 11 bases from V and 3 bases from J, with 10 bases between. The CDR3 contains 11 residues. The DNA of the CDR3 is TGTGCCGTCACCTATGAAGAGACCCAGTACTTC. It codes for CAVTYEETQYF. Drawing the rest from reference TRBV7-6 and TRBJ2-5, the complete variable domain is GAGVSQSPRYKVTKRGQDVALRCDPISGHVSLYWYRQALGQGPEFLTYFNYEAQQDKSGLPNDRFSAERPEGSISTLTIQRTEQRDSAMYRCAVTYEETQYFGPGTRLLVL.

This clonotype occurred a few times. V is TRBV12-3 or TRBV12-4 and J is TRBJ1-6; the D gene is possibly TRBD1 (5 bases). V was trimmed by 3 bases and J by 7 bases, leaving 13 bases between them. This CDR3 region has 15 residues. The chain's CDR3 is CASSFVTGRNSPLHF. CDR3 nucleotide sequence: TGTGCCAGCAGTTTCGTTACGGGGCGAAATTCACCCCTCCACTTT.

The rearrangement links TRBV12-3 or TRBV12-4 to TRBJ1-1, with D unclear. The V end was cut by 5 bases, the J end by 7 bases, with 11 bases between. The CDR3 length is 12 residues. CDR3 protein: CASSLRRDEAFF. CDR3 in DNA: TGTGCCAGCAGTCTAAGGAGGGATGAAGCTTTCTTT.

This clonotype was seen repeatedly, ten times or more. The chain couples TRBV6-5 to TRBJ2-2; 7 nucleotides line up with TRBD1. With V trimmed by 7 bases and J by 10 bases, 18 bases remained unmatched. CDR1 and CDR2 from the germline V gene are MNHEY and SVGAGI. This CDR3 region has 16 residues. This CDR3 is CASNGGETGPLEELFF. CDR3 DNA: TGTGCCAGCAATGGGGGCGAGACAGGGCCTCTTGAGGAGCTGTTTTTT.

This chain's CDR3 is CASSLVGSSEGYTF. CDR3 sequence (DNA): TGTGCCAGCAGCTTAGTGGGAAGCTCGGAGGGCTACACCTTC. V usage is TRBV7-9 and J usage is TRBJ1-2, with no clear D. V was pared by 1 base and J by 8 bases, with 14 bases between. The CDR3 covers 14 residues. CDR1 and CDR2 (germline): SEHNR, FQNEAQ (reference sequence).

This clonotype was detected only a few times. The rearrangement joins TRBV7-9 to TRBJ2-1; 10 positions agree with TRBD2. The V gene end was trimmed by 11 bases and the J gene end by 8 bases; junction bases not matched to a gene: 9. Looked up from germline, CDR1 is SEHNR and CDR2 is FQNEAQ (reference sequence). CDR3 length equals 13 residues. As DNA, the CDR3 is TGTGCCCTGGGGGTAGCGGGGGGCTATGAGCAGTTCTTC. It specifies CALGVAGGYEQFF.

The chain has TRBV29-1 and TRBJ2-1; no reliable D call. The V end lost 7 bases, the J end lost 6 bases, and 19 bases lay between the germline ends. The CDR3 loop spans 14 amino acids. Germline values: CDR1 SQVTM, CDR2 ANQGSEA. The CDR3 sequence: CSALSINGLNEQFF. DNA for the CDR3: TGCAGCGCCCTATCCATTAATGGCCTCAATGAGCAGTTCTTC.

This clonotype showed up just a few times. The chain's CDR3 is CASRTPGETIGDEQFF. In DNA form, the CDR3 reads TGTGCCAGCAGAACCCCCGGGGAGACTATTGGCGATGAGCAGTTCTTC. The chain recombines TRBV7-9 with TRBJ2-1, with a weak D call TRBD2 (5 bases). The germline gives CDR1 SEHNR, CDR2 FQNEAQ (reference sequence). V lost 6 bases to trimming and J lost 8 bases, with 23 bases between them. This CDR3 is 16 amino acids long.

The chain uses TRBV20-1 and TRBJ2-1, with 12 bases aligning to TRBD2. V was pared by 4 bases and J by 5 bases, with 6 bases of the junction left unmatched. The CDR3 runs to 15 residues. The V gene's germline CDR1 is DFQATT and CDR2 SNEGSKA (reference sequence). Written as DNA, the CDR3 is TGCAGTGCTACTCGACTAGCGGGGGTCCACAATGAGCAGTTCTTC. It specifies CSATRLAGVHNEQFF.

The sample holds many counts of this clonotype. The rearrangement uses TRBV7-9 and TRBJ1-5, with 7 bases identical to TRBD1. The CDR3 extends over 16 amino acids. The V segment lost 3 bases and the J segment 3 bases; nucleotides outside the gene matches: 8. Germline V gives CDR1 SEHNR, CDR2 FQNEAQ (reference sequence). The CDR3 DNA sequence: TGTGCCAGCAGCTTCACGTCAGGGGGTTCCAATCAGCCCCAGCATTTT. This translates into CASSFTSGGSNQPQHF.

In the case of this clonotype: This may come from a read error, since a much larger clone is one base off. The CDR3 does not close with the conserved phenylalanine or tryptophan, likely indicating a read error. The chain joins TRBV7-3 to TRBJ2-1, with D perhaps TRBD1 (5 bases). Looked up from germline, CDR1 is SGHTA and CDR2 is FQGTGA. This CDR3 is built from 16 residues. V shed 3 bases and J shed 7 bases, with 19 bases lying between them. The CDR3 bases are TGTGCCAGCAGCTTCTCCTTCGACAGTGTTGGTAATGAGCAGTTCATC. This translates into CASSFSFDSVGNEQFI.

This clonotype was seen a few times. The chain has TRBV14 and TRBJ1-1, with 7 bases aligning to TRBD1. The CDR3 loop spans 16 amino acids. J gave up 4 bases and V 0 bases, and 8 bases lay outside the gene matches. Germline-derived CDR1 and CDR2 are SGHDN and FVKESK. CDR3 sequence reads: CASSQEGGVWSTEAFF. In DNA form, the CDR3 reads TGTGCCAGCAGCCAAGAAGGGGGCGTTTGGAGCACTGAAGCTTTCTTT.

The chain has TRBV9 and TRBJ2-1, with TRBD1 identical over 10 bases. The CDR3 covers 15 residues. Germline V gene sequence: CDR1 SGDLS, CDR2 YYNGEE. After removal of 3 bases from V and 7 bases from J, the junction contained 7 bases not matched to a gene. Here the CDR3 reads CASSASGTGVNEQFF. The DNA for the CDR3 is TGTGCCAGCAGCGCCTCCGGGACAGGGGTAAATGAGCAGTTCTTC.

Only a few counts were recorded for this clonotype. V is TRBV29-1 and J is TRBJ1-2, with 11 nucleotides matching TRBD1. This CDR3 comprises 17 residues. Germline lookup yields CDR1 SQVTM and CDR2 ANQGSEA. Trimming took 5 bases from V and 4 from J; bases not matched to a gene: 15. CDR3 nucleotide sequence: TGCAGCGTTCGAGGGGGACAGGGGGTTACGGGGGTCTATGGCTACACCTTC. Translation: CSVRGGQGVTGVYGYTF.

To note about this clonotype: One base away lies a much larger clone, so this may be a sequencing read error. The J gene is TRBJ2-5, the V gene TRBV5-8; TRBD1 matches 11 bases. Per the germline V gene, CDR1 is SGHTS and CDR2 is YDEGEE. The CDR3 runs 14 residues. V lost 2 bases to trimming and J lost 4 bases; unmatched junction nucleotides: 1. This CDR3 is CASSFGTGGETQYF. The CDR3 DNA sequence: TGTGCCAGCAGCTTCGGGACAGGGGGAGAGACCCAGTACTTC.

Details on this clonotype: An end of the junction differs from the germline gene, which may be a read error. The V and J genes are TRBV5-6 and TRBJ1-1; 8 nucleotides align to TRBD1. The CDR3 covers 15 residues. CDR1 is SGHDT, CDR2 YYEEEE, per germline. The CDR3 DNA reads TGTGCCAGCAGCTTGGACTGGACAGGGTCGACTGATGCTTTCTTT. Its translation: CASSLDWTGSTDAFF.

This chain connects TRBV11-2 to TRBJ2-5; 8 bases fit TRBD2. J lost 4 bases, V lost 3 bases, and 1 base had no gene match. CDR1 and CDR2 from the germline V gene are SGHAT and FQNNGV. CDR3 length: 13 amino acids. The CDR3 nucleotides read TGTGCCAGCAGCTTTAGCGGGGCAGAGACCCAGTACTTC. Amino acid sequence: CASSFSGAETQYF.

The DNA of the CDR3 is TGTGCCAGCAGCAATGACAGGTACAATGAGCAGTTCTTC. Its protein product is CASSNDRYNEQFF. The chain has TRBV5-6 and TRBJ2-1; a weak D match, TRBD1 (6 bases). CDR1 SGHDT and CDR2 YYEEEE come from the germline V gene. V shed 4 bases and J shed 4 bases, with 9 bases lying between them. CDR3 length: 13 residues.

This clonotype was detected a few times. The chain links TRBV19 to TRBJ1-6; the match to TRBD1 covers 7 bases. J lost 4 bases, V lost 3 bases, and 9 bases had no gene match. The CDR3 length is 17 residues. Per germline, CDR1 LNHDA and CDR2 SQIVND (reference sequence). This CDR3 is CASSILRQGPYNSPLHF. CDR3 nucleotide sequence: TGTGCCAGTAGTATCCTTCGACAGGGCCCTTATAATTCACCCCTCCACTTT.